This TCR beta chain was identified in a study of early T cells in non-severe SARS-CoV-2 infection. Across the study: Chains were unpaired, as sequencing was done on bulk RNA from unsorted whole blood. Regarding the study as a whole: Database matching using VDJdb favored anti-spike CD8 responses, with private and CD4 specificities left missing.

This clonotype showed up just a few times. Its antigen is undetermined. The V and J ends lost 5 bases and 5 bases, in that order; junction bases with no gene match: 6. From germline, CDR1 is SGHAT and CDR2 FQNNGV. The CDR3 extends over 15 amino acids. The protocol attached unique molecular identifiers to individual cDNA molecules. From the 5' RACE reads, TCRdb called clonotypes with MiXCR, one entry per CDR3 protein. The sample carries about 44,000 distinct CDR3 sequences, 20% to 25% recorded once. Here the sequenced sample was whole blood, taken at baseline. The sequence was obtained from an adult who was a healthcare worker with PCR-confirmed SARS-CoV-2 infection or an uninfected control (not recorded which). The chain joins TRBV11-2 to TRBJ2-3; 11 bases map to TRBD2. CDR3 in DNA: TGTGCCAGCAGCGTGTATAGCGGGGGGGTAGATACGCAGTATTTT. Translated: CASSVYSGGVDTQYF.